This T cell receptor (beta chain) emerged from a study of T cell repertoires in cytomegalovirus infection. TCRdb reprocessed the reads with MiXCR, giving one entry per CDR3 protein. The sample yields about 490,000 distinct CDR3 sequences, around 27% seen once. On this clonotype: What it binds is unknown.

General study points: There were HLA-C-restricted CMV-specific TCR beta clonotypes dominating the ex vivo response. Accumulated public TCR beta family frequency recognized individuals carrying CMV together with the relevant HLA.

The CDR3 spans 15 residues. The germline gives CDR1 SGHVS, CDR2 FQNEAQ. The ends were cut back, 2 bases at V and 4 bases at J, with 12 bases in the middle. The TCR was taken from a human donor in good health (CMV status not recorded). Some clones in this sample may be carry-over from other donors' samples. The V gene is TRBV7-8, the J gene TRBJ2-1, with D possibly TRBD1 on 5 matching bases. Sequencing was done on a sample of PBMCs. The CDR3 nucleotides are TGTGCCAGCAGCTTATCAGGGATCGGTTACAATGAGCAGTTCTTC. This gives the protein CASSLSGIGYNEQFF.